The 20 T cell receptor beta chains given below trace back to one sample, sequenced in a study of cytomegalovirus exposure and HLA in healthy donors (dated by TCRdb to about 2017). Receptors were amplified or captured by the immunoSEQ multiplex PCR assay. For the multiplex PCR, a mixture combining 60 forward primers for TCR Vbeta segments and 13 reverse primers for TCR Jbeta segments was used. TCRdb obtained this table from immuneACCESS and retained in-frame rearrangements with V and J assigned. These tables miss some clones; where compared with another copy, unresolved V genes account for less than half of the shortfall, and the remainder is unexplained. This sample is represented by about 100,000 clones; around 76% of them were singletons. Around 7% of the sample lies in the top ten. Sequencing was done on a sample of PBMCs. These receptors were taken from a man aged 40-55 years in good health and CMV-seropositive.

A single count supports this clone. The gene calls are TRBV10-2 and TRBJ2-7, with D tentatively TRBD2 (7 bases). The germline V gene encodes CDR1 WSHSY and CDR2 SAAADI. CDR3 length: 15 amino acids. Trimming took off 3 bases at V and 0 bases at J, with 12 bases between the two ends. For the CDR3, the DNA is TGCGCCAGCAGTGACGGCGGGGGCCCCTCCTACGAGCAGTACTTC. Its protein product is CASSDGGGPSYEQYF.

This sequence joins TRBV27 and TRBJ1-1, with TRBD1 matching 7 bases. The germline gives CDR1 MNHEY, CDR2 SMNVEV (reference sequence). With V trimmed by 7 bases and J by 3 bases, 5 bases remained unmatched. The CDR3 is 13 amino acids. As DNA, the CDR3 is TGTGCCAGCACCATAGACAGGGACACTGAAGCTTTCTTT. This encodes CASTIDRDTEAFF.

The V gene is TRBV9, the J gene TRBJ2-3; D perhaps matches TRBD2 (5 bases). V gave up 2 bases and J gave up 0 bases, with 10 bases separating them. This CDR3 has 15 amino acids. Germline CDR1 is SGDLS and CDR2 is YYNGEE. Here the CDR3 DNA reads TGTGCCAGCAGCGTCAAGGCGGGTAGCACAGATACGCAGTATTTT. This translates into CASSVKAGSTDTQYF. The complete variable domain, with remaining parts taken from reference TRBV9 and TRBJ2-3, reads DSGVTQTPKHLITATGQRVTLRCSPRSGDLSVYWYQQSLDQGLQFLIQYYNGEERAKGNILERFSAQQFPDLHSELNLSSLELGDSALYFCASSVKAGSTDTQYFGPGTRLTVL.

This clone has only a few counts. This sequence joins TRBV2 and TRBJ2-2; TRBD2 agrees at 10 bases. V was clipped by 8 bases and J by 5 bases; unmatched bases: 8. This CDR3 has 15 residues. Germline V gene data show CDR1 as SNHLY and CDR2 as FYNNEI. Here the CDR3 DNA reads TGTGCCAGCTTAGCGGGGGGTTTTCGTACCGGGGAGCTGTTTTTT. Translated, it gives CASLAGGFRTGELFF.

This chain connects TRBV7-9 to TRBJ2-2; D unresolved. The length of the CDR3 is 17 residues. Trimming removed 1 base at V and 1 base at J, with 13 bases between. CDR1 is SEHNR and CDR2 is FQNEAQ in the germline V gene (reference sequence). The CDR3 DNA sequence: TGTGCCAGCAGCTTAGTATCTTCGCGGAAGAACACCGGGGAGCTGTTTTTT. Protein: CASSLVSSRKNTGELFF. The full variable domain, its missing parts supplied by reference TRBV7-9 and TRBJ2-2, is DTGVSQNPRHKITKRGQNVTFRCDPISEHNRLYWYRQTLGQGPEFLTYFQNEAQLEKSRLLSDRFSAERPKGSFSTLEIQRTEQGDSAMYLCASSLVSSRKNTGELFFGEGSRLTVL.

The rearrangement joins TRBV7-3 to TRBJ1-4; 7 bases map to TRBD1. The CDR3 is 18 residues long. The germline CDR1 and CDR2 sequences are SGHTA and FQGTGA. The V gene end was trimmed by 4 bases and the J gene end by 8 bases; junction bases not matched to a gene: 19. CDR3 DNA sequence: TGTGCCAGCAGCTGCTCCAGGGGGAGTCGTGGCGTGTGCGAAAAACTGTTTTTT. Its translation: CASSCSRGSRGVCEKLFF.

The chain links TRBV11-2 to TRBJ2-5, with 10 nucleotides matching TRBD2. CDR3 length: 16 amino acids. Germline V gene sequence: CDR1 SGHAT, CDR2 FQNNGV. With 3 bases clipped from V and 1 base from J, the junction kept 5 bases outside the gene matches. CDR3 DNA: TGTGCCAGCAGCTTGGGGACTAGCGTTAGCCAAGAGACCCAGTACTTC. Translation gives CASSLGTSVSQETQYF.

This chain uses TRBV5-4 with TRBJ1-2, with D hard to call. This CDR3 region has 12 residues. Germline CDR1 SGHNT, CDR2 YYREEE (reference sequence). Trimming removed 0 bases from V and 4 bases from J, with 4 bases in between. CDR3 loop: CASSLDIYGYTF. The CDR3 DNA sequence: TGTGCCAGCAGCTTGGACATCTATGGCTACACCTTC. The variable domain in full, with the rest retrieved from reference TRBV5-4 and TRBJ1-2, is ETGVTQSPTHLIKTRGQQVTLRCSSQSGHNTVSWYQQALGQGPQFIFQYYREEENGRGNFPPRFSGLQFPNYSSELNVNALELDDSALYLCASSLDIYGYTFGSGTRLTVV.

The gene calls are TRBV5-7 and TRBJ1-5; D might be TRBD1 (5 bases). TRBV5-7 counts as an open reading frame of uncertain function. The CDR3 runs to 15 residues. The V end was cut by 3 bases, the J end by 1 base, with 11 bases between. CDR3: CASSSGEGSNQPQHF. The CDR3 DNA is TGTGCCAGCAGCTCCGGGGAGGGGAGCAATCAGCCCCAGCATTTT.

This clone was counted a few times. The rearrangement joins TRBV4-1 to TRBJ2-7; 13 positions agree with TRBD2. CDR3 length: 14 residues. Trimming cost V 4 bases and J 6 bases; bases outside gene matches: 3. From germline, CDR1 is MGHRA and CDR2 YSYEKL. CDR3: CASSLGTSGAEQYF. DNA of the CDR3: TGCGCCAGCAGCCTGGGGACTAGCGGGGCCGAGCAGTACTTC.

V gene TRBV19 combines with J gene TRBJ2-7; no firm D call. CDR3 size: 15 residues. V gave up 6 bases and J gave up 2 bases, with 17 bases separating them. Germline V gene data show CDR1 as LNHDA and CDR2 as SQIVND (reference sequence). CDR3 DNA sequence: TGTGCCAGTAGCTCCTCCGGGTCGCGGCCCTACGAGCAGTACTTC. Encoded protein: CASSSSGSRPYEQYF.

The CDR3 bases are TGTGCCAGCTCACCTCCAGGGCGCAATCAGCCCCAGCATTTT. It encodes CASSPPGRNQPQHF. The chain combines TRBV18 with TRBJ1-5, with D possibly matching TRBD1 (5 bases). The CDR3 runs 14 residues. In germline, CDR1 is KGHSH, CDR2 LQKENI. Trimming took off 3 bases at V and 2 bases at J, with 8 bases between the two ends.

This chain's CDR3 is CASRWGGLGSPLHF. The CDR3 DNA follows: TGTGCCAGCAGGTGGGGGGGCTTGGGTTCACCCCTCCACTTT. The chain has TRBV28 and TRBJ1-6; possibly TRBD1 for D (6 bases). Trimming stripped 6 bases from V and 9 bases from J, with 15 bases between. This CDR3 has 14 amino acids. Germline assignment: CDR1 MDHEN and CDR2 SYDVKM.

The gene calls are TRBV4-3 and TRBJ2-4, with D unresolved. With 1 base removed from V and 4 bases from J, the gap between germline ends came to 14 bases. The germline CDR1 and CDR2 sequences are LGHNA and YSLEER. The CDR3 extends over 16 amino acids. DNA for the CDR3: TGCGCCAGCAGCCAAGGAGCCCTTCCCTCAAAAAACATTCAGTACTTC. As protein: CASSQGALPSKNIQYF.

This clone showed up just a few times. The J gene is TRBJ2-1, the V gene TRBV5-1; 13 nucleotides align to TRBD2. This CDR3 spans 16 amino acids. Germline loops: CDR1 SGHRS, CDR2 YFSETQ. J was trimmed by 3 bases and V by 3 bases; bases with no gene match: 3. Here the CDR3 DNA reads TGCGCCAGCAGCTACACTAGCGGGGGGGGCTACAATGAGCAGTTCTTC. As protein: CASSYTSGGGYNEQFF.

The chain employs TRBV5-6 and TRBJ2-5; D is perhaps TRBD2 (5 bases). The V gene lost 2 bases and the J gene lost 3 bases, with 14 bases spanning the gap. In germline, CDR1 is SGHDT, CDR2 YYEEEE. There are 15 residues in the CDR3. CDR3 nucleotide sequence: TGTGCCAGCAGCTTTAGGGAGAATTGGAAAGAGACCCAGTACTTC. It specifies CASSFRENWKETQYF.

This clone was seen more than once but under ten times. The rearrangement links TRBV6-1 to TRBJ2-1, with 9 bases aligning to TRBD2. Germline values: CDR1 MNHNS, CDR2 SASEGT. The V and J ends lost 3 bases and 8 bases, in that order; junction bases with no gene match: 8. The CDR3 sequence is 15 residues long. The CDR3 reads CASSDYRRGGDEQFF. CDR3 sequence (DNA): TGTGCCAGCAGTGATTATCGGCGGGGGGGCGATGAGCAGTTCTTC.

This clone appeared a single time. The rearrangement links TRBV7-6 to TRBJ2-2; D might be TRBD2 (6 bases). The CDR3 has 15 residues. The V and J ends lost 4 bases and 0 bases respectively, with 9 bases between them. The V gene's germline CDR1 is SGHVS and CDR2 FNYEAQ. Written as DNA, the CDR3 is TGTGCCAGCAGCTGGGACTTAGCGAACACCGGGGAGCTGTTTTTT. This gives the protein CASSWDLANTGELFF.

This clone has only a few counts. The CDR3 nucleotides read TGTGCCAGCAGTTCTAGCGGGGGGGCTGCGGCCGGGGAGCTGTTTTTT. Translation: CASSSSGGAAAGELFF. V and J are TRBV6-4 and TRBJ2-2, with 12 bases identical to TRBD2. This CDR3 has 16 residues. Germline V gene data show CDR1 as MRHNA and CDR2 as SNTAGT. The trim removed 5 bases at V and 6 bases at J, leaving 7 bases unmatched.

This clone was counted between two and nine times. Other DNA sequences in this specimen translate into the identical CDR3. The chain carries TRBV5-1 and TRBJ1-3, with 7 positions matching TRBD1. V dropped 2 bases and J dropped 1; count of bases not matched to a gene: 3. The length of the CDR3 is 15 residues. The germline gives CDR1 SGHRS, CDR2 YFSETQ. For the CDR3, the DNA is TGCGCCAGCAGCTTCGAGACAGGGTCTGGAAACACCATATATTTT. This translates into CASSFETGSGNTIYF.